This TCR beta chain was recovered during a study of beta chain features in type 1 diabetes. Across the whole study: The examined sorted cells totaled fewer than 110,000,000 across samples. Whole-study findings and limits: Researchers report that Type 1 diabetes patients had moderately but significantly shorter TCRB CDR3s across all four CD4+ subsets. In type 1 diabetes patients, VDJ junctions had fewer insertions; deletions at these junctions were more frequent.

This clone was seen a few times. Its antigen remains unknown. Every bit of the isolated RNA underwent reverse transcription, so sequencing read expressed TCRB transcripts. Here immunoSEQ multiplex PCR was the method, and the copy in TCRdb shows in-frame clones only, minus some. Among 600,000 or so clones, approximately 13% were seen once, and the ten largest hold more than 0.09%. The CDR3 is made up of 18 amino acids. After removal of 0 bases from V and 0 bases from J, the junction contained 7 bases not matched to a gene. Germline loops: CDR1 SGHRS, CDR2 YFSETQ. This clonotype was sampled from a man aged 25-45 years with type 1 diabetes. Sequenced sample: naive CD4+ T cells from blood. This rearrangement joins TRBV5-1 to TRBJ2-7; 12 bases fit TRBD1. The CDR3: CASSLDGTGGRASYEQYF. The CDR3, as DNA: TGCGCCAGCAGCTTGGACGGGACAGGGGGCCGCGCCTCCTACGAGCAGTACTTC.